Following are 5 T cell receptor beta chains from one sample sequenced in a study of T cells after somatic rescue of genetic block. Generated by immunoSEQ multiplex PCR, the TCRdb table keeps only in-frame clones and is missing some. The sample gives over 95,000 clones, about 89% of which show up once; around 1.5% is in the top ten. Material: peripheral blood mononuclear cells (PBMCs). Receptor source: a young woman.

V gene TRBV5-4 combines with J gene TRBJ2-1, with TRBD2 matching 8 bases. Germline CDR1 SGHNT, CDR2 YYREEE (reference sequence). This CDR3 has 16 amino acids. With V trimmed by 4 bases and J by 3 bases, 9 bases remained unmatched. CDR3 DNA: TGTGCCAGCAGCCCGATAGGGACTAGGAGCTACAATGAGCAGTTCTTC. The encoded protein is CASSPIGTRSYNEQFF.

This sequence joins TRBV7-2 and TRBJ2-3; 8 nucleotides align to TRBD2. The V segment lost 1 base and the J segment 13 bases; nucleotides outside the gene matches: 4. CDR1 is SGHTA, CDR2 FQGNSA, per germline. The CDR3 length is 12 residues. CDR3 region: CASSLVGSGEYF. In DNA form, the CDR3 reads TGTGCCAGCAGCTTAGTAGGTAGCGGGGAGTATTTT.

The chain is built from TRBV7-9 and TRBJ1-4, with TRBD1 identical over 9 bases. The CDR3 spans 16 residues. V was clipped by 0 bases and J by 8 bases; unmatched bases: 7. CDR1 and CDR2 from the germline V gene are SEHNR and FQNEAQ (reference sequence). This CDR3 is CASSLAGQGILEKLFF. The CDR3 DNA reads TGTGCCAGCAGCTTAGCGGGACAGGGTATATTGGAAAAACTGTTTTTT.

This clone was counted once. The chain joins TRBV30 to TRBJ2-7; D may be TRBD1 (6 bases). Germline V gene sequence: CDR1 GTSNPN, CDR2 SVGIG (reference sequence). The CDR3 is 14 residues long. Trimming pared 2 bases from V and 6 bases from J, leaving 17 bases between. The CDR3 region is CAWSLIQGRGEQYF. Here the CDR3 DNA reads TGTGCCTGGAGTTTAATACAGGGCCGCGGCGAGCAGTACTTC.

The chain carries TRBV10-2 and TRBJ1-1; unclear D gene. The CDR3 is 15 amino acids. Germline CDR1 WSHSY, CDR2 SAAADI. With 6 bases removed from V and 1 base from J, the gap between germline ends came to 15 bases. CDR3 region: CASSRGGARNTEAFF. CDR3 bases: TGCGCCAGCAGCAGAGGTGGCGCGAGGAACACTGAAGCTTTCTTT.